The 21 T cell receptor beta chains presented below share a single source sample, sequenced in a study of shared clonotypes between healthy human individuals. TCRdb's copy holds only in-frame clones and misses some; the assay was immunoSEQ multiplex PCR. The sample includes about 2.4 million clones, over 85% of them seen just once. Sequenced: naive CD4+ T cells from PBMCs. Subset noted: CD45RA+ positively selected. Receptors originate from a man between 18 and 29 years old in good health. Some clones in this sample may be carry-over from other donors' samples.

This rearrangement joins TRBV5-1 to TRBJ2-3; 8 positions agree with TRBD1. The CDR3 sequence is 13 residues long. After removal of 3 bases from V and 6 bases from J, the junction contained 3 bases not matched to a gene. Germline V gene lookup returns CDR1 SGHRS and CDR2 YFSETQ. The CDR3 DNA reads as TGCGCCAGCAGCTCCCGGGACAGGGATACGCAGTATTTT. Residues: CASSSRDRDTQYF.

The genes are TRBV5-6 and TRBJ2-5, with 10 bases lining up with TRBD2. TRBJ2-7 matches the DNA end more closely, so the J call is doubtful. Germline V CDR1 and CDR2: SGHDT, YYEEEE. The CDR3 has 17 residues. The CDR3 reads CASSARPGTSVRYEQYF. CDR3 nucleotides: TGTGCCAGCAGCGCAAGGCCTGGGACTAGCGTCCGCTACGAGCAGTACTTC.

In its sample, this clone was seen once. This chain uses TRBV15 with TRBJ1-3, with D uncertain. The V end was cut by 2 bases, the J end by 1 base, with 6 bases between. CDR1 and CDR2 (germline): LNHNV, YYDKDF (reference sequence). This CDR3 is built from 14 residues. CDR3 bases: TGTGCCACCAGCAGATATGGGTCTGGAAACACCATATATTTT. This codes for CATSRYGSGNTIYF.

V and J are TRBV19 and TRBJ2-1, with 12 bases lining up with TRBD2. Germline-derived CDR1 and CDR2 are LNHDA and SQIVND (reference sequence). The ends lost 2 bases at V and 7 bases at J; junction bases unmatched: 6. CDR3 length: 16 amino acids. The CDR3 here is CASSILAGGPGNEQFF. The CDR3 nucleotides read TGTGCCAGTAGTATACTAGCGGGAGGGCCAGGGAATGAGCAGTTCTTC.

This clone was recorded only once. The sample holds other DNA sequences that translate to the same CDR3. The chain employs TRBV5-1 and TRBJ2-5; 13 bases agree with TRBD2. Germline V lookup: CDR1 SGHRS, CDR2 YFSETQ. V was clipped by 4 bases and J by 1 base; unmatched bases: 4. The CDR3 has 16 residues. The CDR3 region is CASSPGLAGAQETQYF. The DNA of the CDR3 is TGCGCCAGCAGCCCTGGACTAGCGGGAGCCCAAGAGACCCAGTACTTC.

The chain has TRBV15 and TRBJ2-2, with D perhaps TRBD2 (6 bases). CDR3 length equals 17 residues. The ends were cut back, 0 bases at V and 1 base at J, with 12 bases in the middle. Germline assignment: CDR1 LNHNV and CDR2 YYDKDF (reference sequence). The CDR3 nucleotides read TGTGCCACCAGCAGAGATCCGGGGCGGGAGAACACCGGGGAGCTGTTTTTT. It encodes CATSRDPGRENTGELFF.

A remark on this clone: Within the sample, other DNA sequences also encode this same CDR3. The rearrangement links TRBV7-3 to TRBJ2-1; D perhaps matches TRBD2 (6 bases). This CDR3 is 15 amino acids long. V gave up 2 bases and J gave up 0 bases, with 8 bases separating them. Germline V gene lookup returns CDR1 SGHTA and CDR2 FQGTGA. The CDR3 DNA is TGTGCCAGCAGCTTAGACGGGAGCTCCTACAATGAGCAGTTCTTC. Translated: CASSLDGSSYNEQFF.

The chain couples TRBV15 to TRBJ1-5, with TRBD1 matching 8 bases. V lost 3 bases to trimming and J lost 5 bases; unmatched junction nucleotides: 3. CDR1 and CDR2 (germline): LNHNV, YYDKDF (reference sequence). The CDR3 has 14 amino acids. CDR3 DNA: TGTGCCACCAGCAGGGCAGGGGGCGATCAGCCCCAGCATTTT. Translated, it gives CATSRAGGDQPQHF.

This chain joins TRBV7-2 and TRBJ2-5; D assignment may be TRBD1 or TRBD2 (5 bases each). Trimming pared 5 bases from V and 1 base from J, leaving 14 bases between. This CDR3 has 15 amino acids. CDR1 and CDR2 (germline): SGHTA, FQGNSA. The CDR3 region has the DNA TGTGCCAGCAGCAAGACGGGACGGAGCCAAGAGACCCAGTACTTC. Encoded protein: CASSKTGRSQETQYF.

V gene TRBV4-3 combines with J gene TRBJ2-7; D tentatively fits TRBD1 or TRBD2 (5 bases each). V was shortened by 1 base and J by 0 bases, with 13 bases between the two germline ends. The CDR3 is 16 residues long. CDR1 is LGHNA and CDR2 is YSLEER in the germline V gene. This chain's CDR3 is CASSQVWAGSSYEQYF. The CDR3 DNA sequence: TGCGCCAGCAGCCAAGTTTGGGCAGGGAGCTCCTACGAGCAGTACTTC.

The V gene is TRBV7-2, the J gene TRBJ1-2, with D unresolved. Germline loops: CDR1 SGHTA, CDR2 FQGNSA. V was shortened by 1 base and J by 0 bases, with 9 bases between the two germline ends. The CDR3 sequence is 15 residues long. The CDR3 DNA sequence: TGTGCCAGCAGCTTAGAACGATCCCCTAACTATGGCTACACCTTC. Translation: CASSLERSPNYGYTF.

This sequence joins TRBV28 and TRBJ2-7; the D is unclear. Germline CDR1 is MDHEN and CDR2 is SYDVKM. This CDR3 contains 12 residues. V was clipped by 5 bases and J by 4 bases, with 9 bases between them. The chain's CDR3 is CASSPGRYEQYF. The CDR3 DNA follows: TGTGCCAGCAGTCCGGGTAGGTACGAGCAGTACTTC.

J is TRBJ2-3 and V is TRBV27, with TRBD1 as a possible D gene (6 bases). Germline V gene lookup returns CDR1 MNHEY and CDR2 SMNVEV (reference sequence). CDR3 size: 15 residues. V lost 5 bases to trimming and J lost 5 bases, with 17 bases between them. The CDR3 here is CASSLDIGGGDTQYF. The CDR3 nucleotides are TGTGCCAGCAGTCTGGATATTGGGGGCGGAGATACGCAGTATTTT.

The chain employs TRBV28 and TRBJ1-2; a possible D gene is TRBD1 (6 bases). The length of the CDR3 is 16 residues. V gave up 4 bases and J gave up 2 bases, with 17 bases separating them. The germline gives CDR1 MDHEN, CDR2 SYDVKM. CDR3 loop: CASSSPRRGRNYGYTF. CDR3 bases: TGTGCCAGCAGTTCACCCCGTCGGGGGCGCAACTATGGCTACACCTTC.

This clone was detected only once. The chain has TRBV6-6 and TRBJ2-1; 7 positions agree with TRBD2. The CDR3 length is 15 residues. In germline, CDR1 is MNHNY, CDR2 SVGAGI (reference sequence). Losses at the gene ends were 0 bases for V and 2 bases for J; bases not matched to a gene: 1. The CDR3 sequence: CASSYSTSAYNEQFF. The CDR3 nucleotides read TGTGCCAGCAGTTACTCAACTAGCGCCTACAATGAGCAGTTCTTC.

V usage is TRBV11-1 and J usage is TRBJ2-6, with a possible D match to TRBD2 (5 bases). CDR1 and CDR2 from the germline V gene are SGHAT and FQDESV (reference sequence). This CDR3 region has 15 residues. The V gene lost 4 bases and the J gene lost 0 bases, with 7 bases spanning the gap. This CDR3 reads CASSSGLSGANVLTF. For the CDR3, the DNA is TGTGCCAGCAGCTCAGGACTCTCTGGGGCCAACGTCCTGACTTTC.

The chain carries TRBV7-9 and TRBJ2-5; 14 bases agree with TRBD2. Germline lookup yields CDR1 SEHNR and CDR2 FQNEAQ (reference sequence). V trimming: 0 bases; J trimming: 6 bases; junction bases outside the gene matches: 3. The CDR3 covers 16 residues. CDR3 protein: CASSLATSGRVQTQYF. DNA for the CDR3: TGTGCCAGCAGCTTAGCGACTAGCGGGAGGGTACAGACCCAGTACTTC.

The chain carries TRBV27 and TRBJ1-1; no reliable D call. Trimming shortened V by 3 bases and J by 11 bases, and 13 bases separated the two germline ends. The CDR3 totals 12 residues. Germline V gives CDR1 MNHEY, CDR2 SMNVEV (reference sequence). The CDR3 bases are TGTGCCAGCAGTTTCTCCGGGGAGAATGCTTTCTTT. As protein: CASSFSGENAFF.

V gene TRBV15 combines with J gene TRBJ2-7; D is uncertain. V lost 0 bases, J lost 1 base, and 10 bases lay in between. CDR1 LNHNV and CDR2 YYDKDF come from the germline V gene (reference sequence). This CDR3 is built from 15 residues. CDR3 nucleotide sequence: TGTGCCACCAGCAGAGATATGGCTTTTTCCTACGAGCAGTACTTC. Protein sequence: CATSRDMAFSYEQYF.

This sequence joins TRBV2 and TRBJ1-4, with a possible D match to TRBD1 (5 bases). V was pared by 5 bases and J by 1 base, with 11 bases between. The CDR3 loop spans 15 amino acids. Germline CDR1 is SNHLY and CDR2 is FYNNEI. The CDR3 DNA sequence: TGTGCCAGCAGTTTAGGGACGGAAACTAATGAAAAACTGTTTTTT. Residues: CASSLGTETNEKLFF.

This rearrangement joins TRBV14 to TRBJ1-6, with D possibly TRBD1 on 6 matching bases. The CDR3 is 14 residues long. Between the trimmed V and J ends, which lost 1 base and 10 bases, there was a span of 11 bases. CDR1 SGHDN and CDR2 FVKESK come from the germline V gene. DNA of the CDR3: TGTGCCAGCAGCCAAGGGCAGGGGACCTCACCCCTCCACTTT. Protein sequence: CASSQGQGTSPLHF.